This T cell receptor (beta chain) comes out of a study of cytomegalovirus exposure and HLA in healthy donors. Study in general: As released early, the data held about 85 million unique TCRs from HLA-typed donors.

With regard to this clone: Its antigen is not identified.

General observations from the study: From TCR beta sequences, most subjects' HLA-A and HLA-B alleles were reportedly predicted accurately. Confirmation was obtained in vitro that three CMV-associated chains are specific for CMV antigens.

Amplification used 60 Vbeta primers and 13 Jbeta primers. TCRdb's table, derived via immunoSEQ multiplex PCR, lists solely in-frame clones and lacks some. The profile shows about 120,000 clones, about 74% of them singletons. This CDR3 contains 16 residues. V was trimmed by 4 bases and J by 2 bases, leaving 17 bases between them. CDR1 SEHNR and CDR2 FQNEAQ come from the germline V gene (reference sequence). The chain employs TRBV7-9 and TRBJ1-1, with a weak D call TRBD1 (6 bases). This TCR came from a female donor in good health and CMV-seronegative. The sequencing sample was made of PBMCs. The CDR3: CASSSFIDRLNTEAFF. The DNA for the CDR3 is TGTGCCAGCAGCTCATTTATCGACAGGTTAAACACTGAAGCTTTCTTT.